This entry concerns a single T cell receptor beta chain. What it recognizes is unknown. This specimen belongs to a study of cytomegalovirus exposure and HLA in healthy donors. Looking at the study overall: Some 80 million unique TCRs from HLA-typed donors were held in an early data release.

PCR amplification relied on 60 Vbeta primers (plus 13 Jbeta primers). Generated by immunoSEQ multiplex PCR, the TCRdb table keeps only in-frame clones and is missing some. The sample shows about 190,000 clones, around four fifths of them seen only once. The CDR3 has 15 residues. CDR1 and CDR2 (germline): MNHEY, SMNVEV (reference sequence). V gave up 6 bases and J gave up 5 bases; unmatched junction bases: 12. Findings of the study overall: High specificity and sensitivity for cytomegalovirus status were reported for the classifier. Highest at DRB1 and lowest at HLA-C, TCR association rates differed among HLA loci in a later analysis. TCR beta sequences reportedly predicted most subjects' HLA-A and HLA-B alleles accurately.

The chain carries TRBV27 and TRBJ1-2; 7 nucleotides line up with TRBD1. Sequences were obtained from PBMCs. This TCR was sampled from a man aged 40-49 years in good health and CMV-seropositive. The CDR3 coding sequence is TGTGCCAGCAGCCTAAACGTCCAGGGGGTGTATGGCTACACCTTC. Translation gives CASSLNVQGVYGYTF.